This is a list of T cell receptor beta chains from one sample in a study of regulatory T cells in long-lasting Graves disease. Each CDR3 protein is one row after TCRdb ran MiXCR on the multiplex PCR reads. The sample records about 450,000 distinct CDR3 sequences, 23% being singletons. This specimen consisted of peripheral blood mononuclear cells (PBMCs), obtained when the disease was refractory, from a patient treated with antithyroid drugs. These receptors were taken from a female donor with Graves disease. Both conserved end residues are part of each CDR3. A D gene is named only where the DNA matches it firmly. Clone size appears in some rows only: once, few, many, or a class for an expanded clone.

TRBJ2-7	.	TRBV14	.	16	TGTGCCAGCAGCCAAGGTCTAGGACCCTACAGCTACGAGCAGTACTTC	CASSQGLGPYSYEQYF
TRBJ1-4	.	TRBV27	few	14	TGTGCCAGCAGTTTGGGGGGCCAGGAAGGGAAACTGTTTTTT	CASSLGGQEGKLFF
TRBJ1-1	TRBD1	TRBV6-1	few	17	TGTGCCACCATCCGGTTCGGGACAGGCGATAAAACGGGTGAAGCTTTCTTT	CATIRFGTGDKTGEAFF
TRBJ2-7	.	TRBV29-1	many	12	TGCAGCGTTGGGACAGACTATTACGAGCAGTACTTC	CSVGTDYYEQYF
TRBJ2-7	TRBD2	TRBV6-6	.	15	TGTGCCAGCAGTTACTCGACCGGGAGGGCCCACGAGCAGTACTTC	CASSYSTGRAHEQYF
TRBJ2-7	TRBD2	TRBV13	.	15	TGTGCCAGCAGCCCGCCTAGGGGAGGGCCGAGCGAGCAGTACTTC	CASSPPRGGPSEQYF
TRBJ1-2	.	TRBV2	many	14	TGTGCCAGCAGTGAAGCAATGGGTGTAGGTGGCTACACCTTC	CASSEAMGVGGYTF
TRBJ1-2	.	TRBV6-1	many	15	TGTGCCAGCAGTGAAACGGACACGATTAACTATGGCTACACCTTC	CASSETDTINYGYTF
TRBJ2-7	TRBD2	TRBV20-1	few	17	TGCAGTGCTAGTAGGCAAAAGGGACTAGCGGGAGTCTACGAGCAGTACTTC	CSASRQKGLAGVYEQYF
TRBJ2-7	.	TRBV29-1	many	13	TGCAGCTATAATAGCGGTCCTACCTACGAGCAGTACTTC	CSYNSGPTYEQYF
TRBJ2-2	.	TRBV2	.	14	TGTGCCAGCAGTGAAGCTCGCCACACCGGGGAGCTGTTTTTT	CASSEARHTGELFF
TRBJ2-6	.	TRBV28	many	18	TGTGCCAGCAGTTTATCGGGTGGGATTGGGTCTGGGGCCAACGTCCTGACTTTC	CASSLSGGIGSGANVLTF
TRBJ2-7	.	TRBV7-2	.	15	TGTGCCAGCAGCTTAAGGGAGCTAGCTTCCTACGGGCAGTACTTC	CASSLRELASYGQYF
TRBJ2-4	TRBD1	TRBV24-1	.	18	TGTGCCACCAGTGATTACCGCGACCAGGGACAGGGGCGAAACATTCAGTACTTC	CATSDYRDQGQGRNIQYF
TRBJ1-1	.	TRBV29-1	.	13	TGCAGCGTTGATAGAAACATGAACACTGAAGCTTTCTTT	CSVDRNMNTEAFF
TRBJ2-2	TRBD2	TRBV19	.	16	TGTGCCAGTAGTATTCCCCCCAGCGGGAGGACCGGGGAGCTGTTTTTT	CASSIPPSGRTGELFF
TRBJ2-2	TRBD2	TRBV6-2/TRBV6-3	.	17	TGTGCCAGCAGTTACCCTGGACTAGCGCGAACGACCGGGGAGCTGTTTTTT	CASSYPGLARTTGELFF
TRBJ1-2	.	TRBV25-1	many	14	TGTGCCAGCAGTGAATATTTCACAGGGTATGGCTACACCTTC	CASSEYFTGYGYTF
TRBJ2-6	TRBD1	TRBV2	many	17	TGTGCCAGCTTCATCACCGGGACAGACTCTGGGGCCAACGTCCTGACTTTC	CASFITGTDSGANVLTF
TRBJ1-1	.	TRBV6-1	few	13	TGTGCCAGTCTGAAATCGGAAAACACTGAAGCTTTCTTT	CASLKSENTEAFF
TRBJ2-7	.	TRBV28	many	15	TGTGCCAGCAGTTTTGGCGTCCCGGACCAATACGAGCAGTACTTC	CASSFGVPDQYEQYF
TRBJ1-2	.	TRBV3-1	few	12	TGTGCCAGCAGCCAAGTGGGGGCTGGCTACACCTTC	CASSQVGAGYTF
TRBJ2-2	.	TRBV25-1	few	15	TGTGCCAGCAGGAGCCTTGGACAGTACACCGGGGAGCTGTTTTTT	CASRSLGQYTGELFF
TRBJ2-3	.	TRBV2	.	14	TGTGCCAGACCCGGGGGTGATAGCACAGGTACGCAGTATTTT	CARPGGDSTGTQYF
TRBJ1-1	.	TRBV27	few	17	TGTGCCAGCAGTTTGAGGTTGGGGGGTAGCATGAACACTGAAGCTTTCTTT	CASSLRLGGSMNTEAFF
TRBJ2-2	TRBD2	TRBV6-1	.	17	TGTGCCAGCCCCTGGGAAGCGGGAGGGTCGAACACCGGGGAGCTGTTTTTT	CASPWEAGGSNTGELFF
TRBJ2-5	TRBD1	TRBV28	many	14	TGTGCCAGCAGTGCGGGCCACAGGGGGTATACCCAGTACTTC	CASSAGHRGYTQYF
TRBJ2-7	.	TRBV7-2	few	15	TGTGCCAGCAGCTTAGAACGGGGGATACTACGTGGGCAGTACTTC	CASSLERGILRGQYF
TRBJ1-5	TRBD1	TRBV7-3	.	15	TGTGCCAGCAGCTTAACGGGACAGGGGGATCAGCCCCAGCATTTT	CASSLTGQGDQPQHF
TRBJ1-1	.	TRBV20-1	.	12	TGCAGTAACCCCGACATGATCACTGAAGCTTTCTTT	CSNPDMITEAFF
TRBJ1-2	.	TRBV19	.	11	TGTGCCAGTAGTCACAAGAGGGGCTACACCTTC	CASSHKRGYTF
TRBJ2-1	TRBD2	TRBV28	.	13	TGTGCCGGACAGCCTAGCGGGACCAATGAGCAGTTCTTC	CAGQPSGTNEQFF
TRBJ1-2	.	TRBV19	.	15	TGTGCCAGTAGTACTACCTGGGACATCCGGCATGGCTACACCTTC	CASSTTWDIRHGYTF
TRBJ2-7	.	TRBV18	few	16	TGTGCCAGCTCACCACTCGGAACAGGAAGAGACTACGAGCAGTACTTC	CASSPLGTGRDYEQYF
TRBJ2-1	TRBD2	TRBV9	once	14	TGTGCCAGCAGCACCACTAGCGGGAGTGGTGAGCAGTTCTTC	CASSTTSGSGEQFF
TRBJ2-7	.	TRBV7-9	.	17	TGTGCCAGCAGCCCTCGACGCCGGGAAAGAGGGGCCTACGAGCAGTACTTC	CASSPRRRERGAYEQYF
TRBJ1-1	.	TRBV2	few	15	TGTGCCAGCAGTGTAACCGCAGGGGAATCAAAGGAAGCTTTCTTT	CASSVTAGESKEAFF
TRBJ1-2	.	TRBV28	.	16	TGTGCCAGCACGACGATTTGGGGGGACGGTCGGGCTGACTACACCTTC	CASTTIWGDGRADYTF
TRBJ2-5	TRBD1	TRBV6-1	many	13	TGTGCCAACCCCGGCGCAGGGGGTGAGACCCAGTACTTC	CANPGAGGETQYF
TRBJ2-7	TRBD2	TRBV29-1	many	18	TGCAGCGTTGAATTACCGGGACTAGCGGGAGGATTGGGGGCTGAGCAGTACTTC	CSVELPGLAGGLGAEQYF
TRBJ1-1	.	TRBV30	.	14	TGTGCCTGGATAAGAGCAGGACGAGGGACTGAAGCCTTCTTT	CAWIRAGRGTEAFF
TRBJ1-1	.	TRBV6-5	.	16	TGTGCCAGCAGTTACAGAGGGGCGTGGGAGGGCACTGAAGCTTTCTTT	CASSYRGAWEGTEAFF
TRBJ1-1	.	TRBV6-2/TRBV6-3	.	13	TGTGCCAGCAGTTACAACGGCGGCACTGAAGCTTTCTTT	CASSYNGGTEAFF
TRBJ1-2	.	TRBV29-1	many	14	TGCAGCGTTGATACGCAGGTCTGCACTGGTTGCTACACCTTC	CSVDTQVCTGCYTF
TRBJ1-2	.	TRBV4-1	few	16	TGCGCCAGCAGCCAAGCTACGGACATGCTCAACTATGGCTACACCTTC	CASSQATDMLNYGYTF
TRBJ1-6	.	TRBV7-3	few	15	TGTGCCAGCAGCCAAGAGCGGCTCTATAATTCACCCCTCCACTTT	CASSQERLYNSPLHF
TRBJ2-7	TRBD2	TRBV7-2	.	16	TGTGCCAGCAGCCTCTGGACTAGCGGGAGTTGTTACGAGCAGTACTTC	CASSLWTSGSCYEQYF
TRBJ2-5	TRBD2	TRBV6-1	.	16	TGTGCCAGCTCACGTGGACTAGCGCCCCACCAAGAGACCCAGTACTTC	CASSRGLAPHQETQYF
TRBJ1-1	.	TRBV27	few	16	TGTGCCAGCAGGACGTATATACGGACAGCCCGCAAGGAAGCTCTCTTT	CASRTYIRTARKEALF
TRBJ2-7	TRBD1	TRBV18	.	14	TGTGCCAGCTCACCTATCGGGACAGCCTACGAGCAGTACTTC	CASSPIGTAYEQYF
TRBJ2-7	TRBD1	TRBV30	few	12	TGTGCCTGGGGGGACAGTTCCTACGAGCAGTACTTC	CAWGDSSYEQYF
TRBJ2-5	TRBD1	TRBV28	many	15	TGTGCCAGCAGCCGGGACAGGTTAAACCAAGAGACCCAGTACTTC	CASSRDRLNQETQYF
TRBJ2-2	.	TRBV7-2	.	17	TGTGCCAGCAGCTTAGTCGCCGGAAGCGGTGGCACCGGGGAGCTGTTTTTT	CASSLVAGSGGTGELFF
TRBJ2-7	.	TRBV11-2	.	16	TGTGCCAGCGGCCACAGTGGAGGGAGGCCTCCCTACGAGCAGTACTTC	CASGHSGGRPPYEQYF
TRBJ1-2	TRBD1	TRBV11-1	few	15	TGTGCCAGCGGAATTACCCCCAGGGGGGAGTATGGCTACACCTTC	CASGITPRGEYGYTF